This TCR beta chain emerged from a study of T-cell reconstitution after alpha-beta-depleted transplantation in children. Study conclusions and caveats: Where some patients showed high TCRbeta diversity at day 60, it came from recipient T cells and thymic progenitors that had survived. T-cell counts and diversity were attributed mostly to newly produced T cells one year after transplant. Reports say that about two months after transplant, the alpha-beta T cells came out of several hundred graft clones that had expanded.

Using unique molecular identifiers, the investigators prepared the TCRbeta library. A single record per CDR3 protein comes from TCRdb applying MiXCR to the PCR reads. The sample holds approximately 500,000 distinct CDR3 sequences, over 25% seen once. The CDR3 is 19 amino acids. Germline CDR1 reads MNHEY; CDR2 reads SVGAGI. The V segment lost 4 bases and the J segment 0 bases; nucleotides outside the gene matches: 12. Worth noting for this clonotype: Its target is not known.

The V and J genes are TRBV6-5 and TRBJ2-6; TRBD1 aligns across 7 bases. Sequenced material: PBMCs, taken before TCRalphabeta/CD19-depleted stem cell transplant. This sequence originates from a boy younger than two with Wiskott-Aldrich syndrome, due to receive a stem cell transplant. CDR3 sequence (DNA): TGTGCCAGCAGTTCCCAGTTGGCAGGGGGTTTCTCTGGGGCCAACGTCCTGACTTTC. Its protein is CASSSQLAGGFSGANVLTF.